Following are 11 T cell receptor beta chains from one sample sequenced in a study of T cell responses to AZD1222 COVID-19 vaccine. Repertoires were generated with immunoSEQ multiplex PCR, while TCRdb's copy carries only in-frame clones and drops some. The sample carries 140,000 to 150,000 clones, around 91% recorded once. Material: peripheral blood, obtained on day 0 of AZD1222 vaccination. These receptors came from an adult in good health.

The chain couples TRBV7-2 to TRBJ1-2; D unresolved. Per germline, CDR1 SGHTA and CDR2 FQGNSA. The CDR3 is 13 amino acids. V was shortened by 3 bases and J by 4 bases, with 9 bases between the two germline ends. For the CDR3, the DNA is TGTGCCAGCAGCTTCGGGGTCTCCTATGGCTACACCTTC. Translation gives CASSFGVSYGYTF.

This clone came up once. The chain is built from TRBV12-3 or TRBV12-4 and TRBJ1-2; D is possibly TRBD1 (5 bases). Trimming stripped 3 bases from V and 8 bases from J, with 10 bases between. The CDR3 has 12 residues. CDR3 sequence: CASSFQGGGYTF. The CDR3 nucleotides read TGTGCCAGCAGTTTTCAGGGCGGAGGCTACACCTTC.

The rearrangement links TRBV9 to TRBJ2-3; 13 nucleotides agree with TRBD2. With V trimmed by 1 base and J by 2 bases, 7 bases remained unmatched. The CDR3 contains 18 residues. Germline V gene data show CDR1 as SGDLS and CDR2 as YYNGEE. The CDR3 reads CASSVIGTSGMATDTQYF. DNA of the CDR3: TGTGCCAGCAGCGTAATCGGGACTAGCGGGATGGCCACAGATACGCAGTATTTT.

This clone was recorded a few times. This chain links TRBV18 with TRBJ1-1, with D possibly TRBD1 on 5 matching bases. Trimming took off 9 bases at V and 4 bases at J, with 18 bases between the two ends. The germline V gene has CDR1 KGHSH and CDR2 LQKENI. This CDR3 contains 14 residues. The CDR3: CASTWQGIRTEAFF. CDR3 bases: TGTGCCAGTACCTGGCAGGGAATCCGCACTGAAGCTTTCTTT.

V usage is TRBV7-9 and J usage is TRBJ2-7; D is undetermined. V lost 1 base to trimming and J lost 13 bases, with 11 bases between them. Per germline, CDR1 SEHNR and CDR2 FQNEAQ (reference sequence). The CDR3 is made up of 11 amino acids. The CDR3 DNA is TGTGCCAGCAGCTTAGGGGCAGCGAGTTACTTC. This sequence encodes CASSLGAASYF.

The chain uses TRBV13 and TRBJ2-3, with D possibly TRBD2 on 6 matching bases. The CDR3 is 16 residues long. Germline V gene sequence: CDR1 PRHDT, CDR2 FYEKMQ (reference sequence). Trimming took off 4 bases at V and 8 bases at J, with 22 bases between the two ends. The CDR3 bases are TGTGCCAGCAGCTCCGCCCCCCTAGGGCCGGGAGCTACGCAGTATTTT. Its protein is CASSSAPLGPGATQYF.

V usage is TRBV5-6 and J usage is TRBJ1-5, with D possibly TRBD1 on 5 matching bases. The CDR3 totals 13 residues. Germline assignment: CDR1 SGHDT and CDR2 YYEEEE. V gave up 4 bases and J gave up 9 bases, with 14 bases separating them. Written as DNA, the CDR3 is TGTGCCAGCAGCCAGACGGGGGTGGGGCCCCAGCATTTT. Amino acid sequence: CASSQTGVGPQHF.

This sequence joins TRBV6-5 and TRBJ1-2; D gene ambiguous. Germline CDR1 and CDR2: MNHEY and SVGAGI. The germline V and J ends were trimmed by 4 bases and 6 bases, with 12 bases remaining between them. This CDR3 is built from 13 residues. CDR3: CASSFTRTDGYTF. The CDR3 nucleotides are TGTGCCAGCAGTTTCACTAGGACGGATGGCTACACCTTC.

This chain connects TRBV6-6 to TRBJ2-2, with D possibly TRBD1 on 6 matching bases. Trimming removed 4 bases at V and 6 bases at J, with 9 bases between. Germline values: CDR1 MNHNY, CDR2 SVGAGI (reference sequence). The length of the CDR3 is 13 residues. The CDR3 nucleotides read TGTGCCAGCAGTTCGCGACAGGCCGGGGAGCTGTTTTTT. Encoded protein: CASSSRQAGELFF.

The chain combines TRBV28 with TRBJ1-1, with D possibly TRBD1 on 6 matching bases. V was shortened by 7 bases and J by 6 bases, with 12 bases between the two germline ends. Germline V gene data show CDR1 as MDHEN and CDR2 as SYDVKM. This CDR3 region has 12 residues. CDR3 sequence (DNA): TGTGCCAGCATAGGGGGGATATCTGAAGCTTTCTTT. Residues: CASIGGISEAFF.

The table lists this clone with a count of one. The genes are TRBV30 and TRBJ2-7, with 9 bases fitting TRBD1. This CDR3 is built from 13 residues. J was trimmed by 7 bases and V by 3 bases; bases with no gene match: 7. Germline assignment: CDR1 GTSNPN and CDR2 SVGIG (reference sequence). CDR3 DNA sequence: TGTGCCTGGAGCACAGGGACAGGGAGAGAGCAGTACTTC. Amino acid sequence: CAWSTGTGREQYF.